The 32 T cell receptor beta chains in this list originate from one sample, sequenced in a study of cytomegalovirus exposure and HLA in healthy donors (dated by TCRdb to between 2016 and 2019). The library was generated by the immunoSEQ multiplex PCR assay. A mixture of 60 forward primers for TCR Vbeta segments and 13 reverse primers for TCR Jbeta segments was used in the multiplex PCR. Held by TCRdb, this immuneACCESS table contains in-frame sequences only and omits some clones. Under half of the omission traces to an unresolved V gene where checked; the cause of the rest is unknown. Here the sample has approximately 160,000 clones; 77% occur a single time. Together, the top ten hold about 1.5% of the sample. Input material: PBMCs. These receptor sequences come from a woman aged 30 to 39 in good health and CMV-seropositive.

The rearrangement links TRBV30 to TRBJ1-3, with D possibly being TRBD1 (5 bases). The CDR3 runs 14 residues. The V and J ends lost 8 bases and 4 bases respectively, with 18 bases between them. Germline values: CDR1 GTSNPN, CDR2 SVGIG (reference sequence). The CDR3 DNA follows: TGTGCCCAGACCCCGGGGGGATCGGGAAACACCATATATTTT. Translating gives CAQTPGGSGNTIYF.

This chain links TRBV21-1 with TRBJ1-2; the table's D call, TRBD1, has no DNA check behind it. TRBV21-1 is a pseudogene segment. This CDR3 contains 16 residues. The CDR3 reads CASSKGRHLSNYGYTF. CDR3 DNA sequence: TGTGCCAGCAGCAAAGGACGACACCTCTCTAACTATGGCTACACCTTC.

This chain uses TRBV10-2 with TRBJ2-1; the match to TRBD2 covers 10 bases. The trim removed 9 bases at V and 3 bases at J, leaving 5 bases unmatched. CDR3 length: 14 residues. The germline CDR1 and CDR2 sequences are WSHSY and SAAADI. This CDR3 reads CASSGLADYNEQFF. CDR3 bases: TGCGCCAGTTCCGGACTAGCGGACTACAATGAGCAGTTCTTC.

The V call is TRBV4-3, the J call TRBJ2-7, with 14 bases matching TRBD2. Unmatched junction bases numbered 1, after V lost 4 bases and J lost 2 bases. Germline assignment: CDR1 LGHNA and CDR2 YSLEER. This CDR3 comprises 15 residues. The CDR3 DNA sequence: TGCGCCAGCAGCCCGGGACTAGCGGGAGCCTACGAGCAGTACTTC. Translating it yields CASSPGLAGAYEQYF.

The chain combines TRBV5-6 with TRBJ1-1, with a weak D call TRBD1 (6 bases). CDR3 length equals 16 residues. V was clipped by 7 bases and J by 7 bases, with 26 bases between them. Germline CDR1 SGHDT, CDR2 YYEEEE. The CDR3 loop reads CASLPRQALMGFEAFF. The CDR3 nucleotides read TGTGCCAGCTTACCGCGACAGGCACTCATGGGCTTTGAAGCTTTCTTT. Full variable domain (remainder filled in from reference TRBV5-6 and TRBJ1-1): DAGVTQSPTHLIKTRGQQVTLRCSPKSGHDTVSWYQQALGQGPQFIFQYYEEEERQRGNFPDRFSGHQFPNYSSELNVNALLLGDSALYLCASLPRQALMGFEAFFGQGTRLTVV.

This clone was counted a few times. Here the CDR3 reads CASSTDPGANYGYTF. The CDR3, as DNA: TGTGCCAGCAGCACAGACCCGGGAGCTAACTATGGCTACACCTTC. J is TRBJ1-2 and V is TRBV5-4, with unresolved D. The germline CDR1 and CDR2 sequences are SGHNT and YYREEE (reference sequence). V was trimmed by 4 bases and J by 0 bases, leaving 13 bases between them. The CDR3 has 15 residues.

The chain is built from TRBV28 and TRBJ2-7, with D uncertain. The CDR3 loop spans 13 amino acids. The germline V and J ends were trimmed by 4 bases and 5 bases, with 12 bases remaining between them. CDR1 is MDHEN, CDR2 SYDVKM, per germline. As DNA, the CDR3 is TGTGCCAGCAGTTCTTACGGGTTGCACGAGCAGTACTTC. This gives the protein CASSSYGLHEQYF.

In regard to this clone: The sample has other DNA sequences that encode this CDR3 too. V is TRBV28 and J is TRBJ1-5; D might be TRBD1 (6 bases). The CDR3 runs 14 residues. Deletions cut 6 bases from V and 1 base from J, with 10 bases between. Per the germline V gene, CDR1 is MDHEN and CDR2 is SYDVKM. For the CDR3, the DNA is TGTGCCAGCAGGCAACAGGGAAGCAATCAGCCCCAGCATTTT. It codes for CASRQQGSNQPQHF.

J is TRBJ1-4 and V is TRBV15; the D gene is possibly TRBD1 (6 bases). V gave up 0 bases and J gave up 7 bases, with 18 bases separating them. There are 17 residues in the CDR3. The germline V gene encodes CDR1 LNHNV and CDR2 YYDKDF (reference sequence). CDR3 region: CATSRDFIGRGGEKLFF. The CDR3 DNA follows: TGTGCCACCAGCAGAGATTTTATCGGCAGGGGTGGTGAAAAACTGTTTTTT.

This clone was detected once. V gene TRBV10-3 combines with J gene TRBJ2-1; 7 nucleotides agree with TRBD1. Germline CDR1 is ENHRY and CDR2 is SYGVKD. This CDR3 contains 13 residues. Trimming at V came to 9 bases and at J to 9 bases, leaving 11 bases not matched to a gene. CDR3 protein: CAITGDLVGEQFF. The CDR3 DNA is TGTGCCATTACAGGGGACCTGGTGGGTGAGCAGTTCTTC.

This clone appeared a single time. The DNA for the CDR3 is TGTGCCAGCAGTTACTTCAAGACAGGGGGGAAGACTGAAGCTTTCTTT. It is translated as CASSYFKTGGKTEAFF. This sequence joins TRBV6-5 and TRBJ1-1; 9 bases agree with TRBD1. V was pared by 1 base and J by 5 bases, with 8 bases of the junction left unmatched. Germline assignment: CDR1 MNHEY and CDR2 SVGAGI. This CDR3 comprises 16 residues.

The rearrangement joins TRBV6-6 to TRBJ1-2; the D is unclear. V dropped 7 bases and J dropped 8 bases, with 14 bases sitting between them. CDR3 length equals 12 residues. Germline lookup yields CDR1 MNHNY and CDR2 SVGAGI (reference sequence). The CDR3 coding sequence is TGTGCCAGCACCAGTAATCCAACGGGCTACACCTTC. Protein: CASTSNPTGYTF.

The V and J genes are TRBV30 and TRBJ1-2, with 7 bases matching TRBD1. With V trimmed by 0 bases and J by 2 bases, 3 bases remained unmatched. There are 14 residues in the CDR3. In germline, CDR1 is GTSNPN, CDR2 SVGIG (reference sequence). CDR3 nucleotides: TGTGCCTGGAGTGTGACAGGGAGCAACTATGGCTACACCTTC. Its translation: CAWSVTGSNYGYTF.

This chain links TRBV28 with TRBJ1-2; TRBD1 is a possible D gene (5 bases). The CDR3 spans 14 residues. Germline CDR1 MDHEN, CDR2 SYDVKM. Trimming stripped 7 bases from V and 11 bases from J, with 23 bases between. In DNA, the CDR3 is TGTGCCAGCACCTCAGGAGGGGCCCTGAGAGTGTACACCTTC. Its protein is CASTSGGALRVYTF.

The chain couples TRBV5-1 to TRBJ2-1; 7 bases are shared with TRBD1. The germline V gene encodes CDR1 SGHRS and CDR2 YFSETQ. There are 14 residues in the CDR3. V lost 0 bases, J lost 6 bases, and 3 bases stayed unmatched. CDR3 DNA sequence: TGCGCCAGCAGCTTGGTCCAGGGGGTCAATGAGCAGTTCTTC. Amino acids: CASSLVQGVNEQFF.

This sequence joins TRBV18 and TRBJ2-7; possibly TRBD1 for D (6 bases). CDR3 length equals 15 residues. Trimming pared 5 bases from V and 3 bases from J, leaving 17 bases between. The germline CDR1 and CDR2 sequences are KGHSH and LQKENI. This CDR3 reads CASSGTGTFLYEQYF. The CDR3 DNA follows: TGTGCCAGCTCAGGGACCGGGACATTTCTCTACGAGCAGTACTTC.

A few counts support this clone. The chain carries TRBV5-1 and TRBJ2-7; 11 bases agree with TRBD1. Germline V gene data show CDR1 as SGHRS and CDR2 as YFSETQ. This CDR3 is 14 amino acids long. Trimming cost V 5 bases and J 6 bases; bases outside gene matches: 7. Written as DNA, the CDR3 is TGCGCCAGCAGAACGTATGGGACAGGGGGCGAGCAGTACTTC. It is translated as CASRTYGTGGEQYF. Combining the CDR3 with reference TRBV5-1 and TRBJ2-7 gives the whole variable domain KAGVTQTPRYLIKTRGQQVTLSCSPISGHRSVSWYQQTPGQGLQFLFEYFSETQRNKGNFPGRFSGRQFSNSRSEMNVSTLELGDSALYLCASRTYGTGGEQYFGPGTRLTVT.

The V gene is TRBV4-1, the J gene TRBJ2-1; 14 nucleotides align to TRBD2. There are 18 residues in the CDR3. Germline CDR1 and CDR2: MGHRA and YSYEKL. The junction had 10 bases not matched to a gene; V was cut back by 4 bases and J by 5 bases. The CDR3 loop is CASSRRAAGLAGDNEQFF. In DNA form, the CDR3 reads TGCGCCAGCAGCCGAAGGGCAGCGGGACTAGCGGGAGACAATGAGCAGTTCTTC.

The chain carries TRBV6-7 and TRBJ2-3; unclear D gene. TRBV6-7 falls under the ORF class, with uncertain function. V shed 2 bases and J shed 4 bases, with 22 bases lying between them. This CDR3 has 18 residues. The CDR3 bases are TGTGCCAGCAGTTACCCCCGGGTGGGTCGCCGACGGGCAGATACGCAGTATTTT. This translates into CASSYPRVGRRRADTQYF.

The chain recombines TRBV28 with TRBJ1-1; the D gene is possibly TRBD1 (5 bases). This CDR3 has 13 residues. CDR1 and CDR2 (germline): MDHEN, SYDVKM. Trimming shortened V by 6 bases and J by 2 bases, and 10 bases separated the two germline ends. In DNA, the CDR3 is TGTGCCAGCAGCCCGACAGAAAACACTGAAGCTTTCTTT. Residues: CASSPTENTEAFF.

The J gene is TRBJ2-2, the V gene TRBV15; 8 bases are shared with TRBD2. The CDR3 runs to 17 residues. V dropped 0 bases and J dropped 5; count of bases not matched to a gene: 8. Germline V gene sequence: CDR1 LNHNV, CDR2 YYDKDF (reference sequence). The CDR3 DNA reads TGTGCCACCAGCAGAGACGTCGGGAGGGCGGGAACCGGGGAGCTGTTTTTT. It yields the protein CATSRDVGRAGTGELFF.

The chain employs TRBV9 and TRBJ2-7, with 7 bases identical to TRBD1. The V gene end was trimmed by 4 bases and the J gene end by 0 bases; junction bases not matched to a gene: 7. The CDR3 is 15 residues long. CDR1 is SGDLS and CDR2 is YYNGEE in the germline V gene. CDR3 amino acids: CASSPRAGGSYEQYF. The CDR3 nucleotides read TGTGCCAGCAGCCCCCGGGCAGGGGGCTCCTACGAGCAGTACTTC.

V is TRBV4-1 and J is TRBJ2-5; TRBD2 aligns across 10 bases. The CDR3 loop spans 16 amino acids. Germline V gene data show CDR1 as MGHRA and CDR2 as YSYEKL. V was clipped by 3 bases and J by 1 base; unmatched bases: 5. The CDR3 is CASSHPGLAFQETQYF. The CDR3 nucleotides are TGCGCCAGCAGCCACCCGGGACTAGCGTTCCAAGAGACCCAGTACTTC.

The chain joins TRBV5-6 to TRBJ2-2; TRBD1 aligns across 10 bases. The CDR3 is 19 amino acids. CDR1 is SGHDT and CDR2 is YYEEEE in the germline V gene. V lost 6 bases to trimming and J lost 2 bases; unmatched junction nucleotides: 16. The CDR3 DNA sequence: TGTGCCAGCATCGCCGACAGGGGGCCGGGTAGCGTCAACACCGGGGAGCTGTTTTTT. Translation gives CASIADRGPGSVNTGELFF. The full variable domain, in which reference TRBV5-6 and TRBJ2-2 provide the parts outside the CDR3, is DAGVTQSPTHLIKTRGQQVTLRCSPKSGHDTVSWYQQALGQGPQFIFQYYEEEERQRGNFPDRFSGHQFPNYSSELNVNALLLGDSALYLCASIADRGPGSVNTGELFFGEGSRLTVL.

V and J are TRBV12-1 and TRBJ1-5; the table's D call TRBD1 went unverified against the DNA. TRBV12-1 is recorded as a pseudogene. The CDR3 is 15 amino acids. The CDR3, as DNA: TGTGCCAGCAGCTTACTAACAGGGGCGGATCAGCCCCAGCATTTT. Protein sequence: CASSLLTGADQPQHF.

This clone occurred a few times. The chain carries TRBV10-3 and TRBJ2-7; D is perhaps TRBD1 (5 bases). The CDR3 length is 12 residues. V shed 3 bases and J shed 3 bases, with 6 bases lying between them. Germline CDR1 and CDR2: ENHRY and SYGVKD. In DNA, the CDR3 is TGTGCCATCAGTGACAGGGTCTACGAGCAGTACTTC. It is translated as CAISDRVYEQYF.

The chain is built from TRBV25-1 and TRBJ1-3, with 9 bases identical to TRBD1. The V segment lost 1 base and the J segment 4 bases; nucleotides outside the gene matches: 5. This CDR3 comprises 16 residues. Germline CDR1 MGHDK, CDR2 SYGVNS. The DNA of the CDR3 is TGTGCCAGCAGTGAATCCGGGACAGGGTCCGGAAACACCATATATTTT. Protein product: CASSESGTGSGNTIYF.

The chain combines TRBV5-1 with TRBJ1-1; D might be TRBD1 (6 bases). This CDR3 is 14 amino acids long. The germline V and J ends were trimmed by 4 bases and 1 base, with 11 bases remaining between them. Germline loops: CDR1 SGHRS, CDR2 YFSETQ. In DNA, the CDR3 is TGCGCCAGCAGCAAACAGGGAGCGAACACTGAAGCTTTCTTT. It translates to CASSKQGANTEAFF.

The V and J genes are TRBV5-8 and TRBJ1-2, with D possibly TRBD1 on 6 matching bases. CDR3 length: 11 residues. Per germline, CDR1 SGHTS and CDR2 YDEGEE. V gave up 4 bases and J gave up 9 bases, with 10 bases separating them. CDR3 sequence (DNA): TGTGCCAGCAGCCCAAGGGACAGCTACACCTTC. This codes for CASSPRDSYTF.

The J gene is TRBJ1-2, the V gene TRBV25-1; 9 bases match TRBD1. Germline-derived CDR1 and CDR2 are MGHDK and SYGVNS. The CDR3 extends over 15 amino acids. With 5 bases clipped from V and 1 base from J, the junction kept 5 bases outside the gene matches. CDR3 loop: CASSSRTGDNYGYTF. CDR3 in DNA: TGTGCCAGCAGTTCCCGGACAGGGGATAACTATGGCTACACCTTC.

J is TRBJ1-4 and V is TRBV6-1, with D possibly matching TRBD1 (5 bases). The CDR3 extends over 16 amino acids. In germline, CDR1 is MNHNS, CDR2 SASEGT. The germline V and J ends were trimmed by 0 bases and 7 bases, with 15 bases remaining between them. The CDR3 sequence: CASSEAVGVGGEKLFF. CDR3 nucleotides: TGTGCCAGCAGTGAAGCGGTTGGGGTGGGGGGTGAAAAACTGTTTTTT.

The chain recombines TRBV15 with TRBJ1-1; 7 nucleotides line up with TRBD1. The CDR3 spans 14 residues. The V gene end was trimmed by 5 bases and the J gene end by 4 bases; junction bases not matched to a gene: 7. Germline lookup yields CDR1 LNHNV and CDR2 YYDKDF (reference sequence). The CDR3 nucleotides are TGTGCCACCAGCGCCAGTCCAGGGGGCACTGAAGCTTTCTTT. Amino acid sequence: CATSASPGGTEAFF.